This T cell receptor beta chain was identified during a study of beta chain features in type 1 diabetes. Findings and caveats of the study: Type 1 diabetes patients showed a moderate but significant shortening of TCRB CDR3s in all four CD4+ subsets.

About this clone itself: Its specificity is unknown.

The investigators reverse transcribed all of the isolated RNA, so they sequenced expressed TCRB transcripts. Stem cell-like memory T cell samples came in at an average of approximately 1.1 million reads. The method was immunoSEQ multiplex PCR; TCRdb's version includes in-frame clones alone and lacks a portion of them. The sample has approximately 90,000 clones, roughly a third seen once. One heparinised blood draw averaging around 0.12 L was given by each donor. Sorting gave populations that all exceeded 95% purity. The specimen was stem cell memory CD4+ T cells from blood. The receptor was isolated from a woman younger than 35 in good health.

The CDR3 spells CASSLTQGKEFF. In DNA, the CDR3 is TGTGCCAGCAGTTTAACACAGGGGAAGGAGTTCTTC. The chain carries TRBV27 and TRBJ2-1; TRBD1 matches at 7 bases. This CDR3 has 12 residues. Germline V CDR1 and CDR2: MNHEY, SMNVEV (reference sequence). J was trimmed by 14 bases and V by 2 bases; bases with no gene match: 6.